The text below deals with one T cell receptor (beta chain). Only in-frame clones appear in the TCRdb table, and some are missing; sequencing was by immunoSEQ multiplex PCR. The table shows roughly 50,000 clones, with 80% to 90% occurring only once. V shed 10 bases and J 4 bases; nucleotides not matched to a gene: 5. Germline CDR1 LNHDA, CDR2 SQIVND (reference sequence). There are 12 residues in the CDR3. The entry originates in a study of T cell changes during pregnancy in multiple sclerosis. The sequences come from CD8+ T cells from peripheral blood mononuclear cells, collected in the second trimester of pregnancy. The genes are TRBV19 and TRBJ1-1; 8 bases are shared with TRBD1. The sequence was collected from a female donor with multiple sclerosis, enrolled in a pregnancy study. The CDR3 sequence: CATRQGSTEAFF. CDR3 in DNA: TGTGCCACCCGACAGGGGAGCACTGAAGCTTTCTTT.